What follows are 8 T cell receptor beta chains derived from one specimen sequenced in a study of neurological immune-mediated disorders. TCRdb re-derived calls from the 5' RACE reads in MiXCR, one entry per CDR3 protein. The table has around 60,000 distinct CDR3 sequences, roughly 3.5% seen once; the top ten hold 7.1%. Sequencing input: PBMCs. These receptor sequences come from a woman in her sixties with multiple sclerosis.

This clonotype has only a few counts. The chain is built from TRBV7-9 and TRBJ2-4; D is unclear. Germline loops: CDR1 SEHNR, CDR2 FQNEAQ (reference sequence). V was trimmed by 7 bases and J by 0 bases, leaving 10 bases between them. The CDR3 contains 14 residues. Written as DNA, the CDR3 is TGTGCCAGCACCAAGGTTGAAGCCAAAAACATTCAGTACTTC. Amino acid sequence: CASTKVEAKNIQYF.

This clonotype has more than one count but fewer than ten. The CDR3 region is CASSQGGTVYGYTF. Written as DNA, the CDR3 is TGTGCCAGCAGCCAAGGAGGTACAGTTTATGGCTACACCTTC. The rearrangement uses TRBV11-1 and TRBJ1-2; D is unresolved. Deletions cut 5 bases from V and 5 bases from J, with 15 bases between. Germline V gives CDR1 SGHAT, CDR2 FQDESV (reference sequence). CDR3 length equals 14 residues.

This clonotype was observed at least ten times. This sequence joins TRBV10-3 and TRBJ2-2; 9 nucleotides line up with TRBD2. Germline trimming cut 4 bases from V and 0 bases from J; bases unmatched to any gene: 0. CDR3 size: 15 residues. Looked up from germline, CDR1 is ENHRY and CDR2 is SYGVKD. In DNA, the CDR3 is TGTGCCATCAGTGCTAGCGGGGCGAACACCGGGGAGCTGTTTTTT. Translating gives CAISASGANTGELFF.

Worth noting for this clonotype: Germline and junction disagree at one end, which may indicate a read error. CDR3 sequence (DNA): TGTGCCAGCAGGGTGGACAGCGGCAATAAGACCCAGAATTTT. It encodes CASRVDSGNKTQNF. The genes are TRBV2 and TRBJ1-5; the D gene is possibly TRBD1 (6 bases). This CDR3 is 14 amino acids long. The germline CDR1 and CDR2 sequences are SNHLY and FYNNEI. Using reference TRBV2 and TRBJ1-5 for the parts outside the CDR3, the full variable domain is EPEVTQTPSHQVTQMGQEVILRCVPISNHLYFYWYRQILGQKVEFLVSFYNNEISEKSEIFDDQFSVERPDGSNFTLKIRSTKLEDSAMYFCASRVDSGNKTQNFGDGTRLSIL.

This clonotype was counted only a few times. V is TRBV5-5 and J is TRBJ1-2; D gene unclear. Germline assignment: CDR1 SGHKS and CDR2 YYEKEE (reference sequence). Trimming stripped 2 bases from V and 3 bases from J, with 8 bases between. The CDR3 is made up of 13 amino acids. The DNA for the CDR3 is TGTGCCAGCAGCTTTGGCCAGGACTATGGCTACACCTTC. Its translation: CASSFGQDYGYTF.

At least ten counts were recorded for this clonotype. This chain connects TRBV12-3 or TRBV12-4 to TRBJ1-5; a weak D match, TRBD1 (6 bases). Deletions cut 5 bases from V and 0 bases from J, with 11 bases between. There are 15 residues in the CDR3. The CDR3 here is CASSLQGNSNQPQHF. The CDR3 coding sequence is TGTGCCAGCAGTCTTCAGGGGAATAGCAATCAGCCCCAGCATTTT.

At least ten counts were recorded for this clonotype. The chain combines TRBV24-1 with TRBJ2-5; D may be TRBD1 (6 bases). CDR1 is KGHDR and CDR2 is SFDVKD in the germline V gene. This CDR3 comprises 16 residues. V was trimmed by 4 bases and J by 5 bases, leaving 19 bases between them. The CDR3 sequence: CATSDLRGEDLETQYF. CDR3 nucleotide sequence: TGTGCCACCAGTGACCTCAGGGGAGAAGATCTGGAGACCCAGTACTTC.

This clonotype was counted many times. The rearrangement links TRBV18 to TRBJ2-6; 7 positions match TRBD1. Germline V lookup: CDR1 KGHSH, CDR2 LQKENI. This CDR3 has 16 amino acids. J lost 4 bases, V lost 2 bases, and 5 bases had no gene match. The CDR3 DNA sequence: TGTGCCAGCTCACCAGTACAGGGGTACGGGGCCAACGTCCTGACTTTC. Translating it yields CASSPVQGYGANVLTF.